Below, 2 T cell receptor beta chains from the same sample are listed, as sequenced in a study of metastatic and nonmetastatic thyroid tumors (dated by TCRdb to about 2020). Library method: PCR. Sequencer: Illumina HiSeq 4000. TCRdb ran its own pipeline on the public reads, namely fastp trimming at Q25 and MiXCR clone calling, and kept in-frame beta chains. The sample yields about 17,000 clones; about 29% were counted once. The ten largest clonotypes hold roughly a sixth of the sample. None of the patients had been given any treatment before thyroid surgery. The sample taken for sequencing was tumor tissue. These receptors were obtained from a female donor with papillary thyroid cancer or a benign thyroid nodule (not recorded which). Some clones in this sample may be carry-over from other donors' samples.

This clone has just a few counts. At one end the junction does not follow the germline gene, possibly because of a read error. In DNA form, the CDR3 reads TGTGCCAGCAGGACCGGGACCGGATGGATCTTC. Its protein product is CASRTGTGWIF. The genes are TRBV28 and TRBJ2-1; D could derive from TRBD1 or TRBD2 (5 bases each). The CDR3 loop spans 11 amino acids. Germline assignment: CDR1 MDHEN and CDR2 SYDVKM.

This clone was observed many times. CDR3 residues: CSVYWREQETQYF. The CDR3 nucleotides are TGCAGCGTTTATTGGCGAGAACAAGAGACCCAGTACTTC. The chain has TRBV29-1 and TRBJ2-5; D gene ambiguous. The CDR3 is 13 amino acids. The ends were cut back, 5 bases at V and 2 bases at J, with 12 bases in the middle. Germline V CDR1 and CDR2: SQVTM, ANQGSEA.